The rows below give T cell receptor beta chains drawn from one sample of a study of CD8 T cells in ankylosing spondylitis. TCRdb reanalysed the 5' RACE reads using MiXCR and keeps one entry per CDR3 protein. The table shows some 140,000 distinct CDR3 sequences, with 6% to 8.5% occurring only once. Sample: blood, either unsorted or a sorted T cell fraction (not recorded which). These receptors came from a female donor with ankylosing spondylitis or in good health (not recorded which). The CDR3 runs from the conserved cysteine through the conserved F or W. The D gene is left open where the match is weak. The size field is filled for only some rows; it gives once, few, many or a size class.

TRBV5-6	.	TRBJ2-1	.	TGTGCCAGCAGCTTGGGGAGAAGCTCCTACAATGAGCAGTTCTTC	CASSLGRSSYNEQFF
TRBV5-5	.	TRBJ2-7	many	TGTGCCAGCAGCTCGGGACGCGGGGACGAGCAGTACTTC	CASSSGRGDEQYF
TRBV5-1	.	TRBJ1-5	.	TGCGCCAGCAGCTTGGGGCAGGATAGCAATCAGCCCCAGCATTTT	CASSLGQDSNQPQHF
TRBV20-1	.	TRBJ2-3	.	TGCAGTGCTCGGGGCAATACAGACACGCAGTATTTT	CSARGNTDTQYF
TRBV5-1	.	TRBJ1-2	once	TGCGCCAGCAGTAGCCGGTTGGCGGGCTACACCTTC	CASSSRLAGYTF
TRBV6-1	.	TRBJ1-1	many	TGTGCCAGCAGTGAAGGTGGGATCATGAACACTGAAGCTTTCTTT	CASSEGGIMNTEAFF
TRBV5-1	.	TRBJ1-1	many	TGCGCCAGCAGCTCTTCTGACATTCCCGGGGTCACTGAAGCTTTCTTT	CASSSSDIPGVTEAFF
TRBV5-1	.	TRBJ2-3	many	TGCGCCAGCAGCCCCGGGACTCACACAGATACGCAGTATTTT	CASSPGTHTDTQYF
TRBV9	TRBD2	TRBJ2-7	many	TGTGCCAGCAGTCCGACCCCGGGACTAGCGGGGCCCCCCTACGAGCAGTACTTC	CASSPTPGLAGPPYEQYF
TRBV25-1	.	TRBJ2-7	many	TGTGCCAGCAGTGAAGAAGTTGGGTCTTACGACGAGCAGTACTTC	CASSEEVGSYDEQYF
TRBV4-2	.	TRBJ1-2	many	TGTGCCAGCAGCCAAGTACAGGCCAACTATGGCTACACCTTC	CASSQVQANYGYTF
TRBV4-3	TRBD1	TRBJ1-2	many	TGCGCCAGCAGCCGGACAGGGGAGGGGTACTATGGCTACACCTTC	CASSRTGEGYYGYTF
TRBV6-5	.	TRBJ2-5	few	TGTGCCAGCAGTTACTCGCCCGTACCTGAAGAGACCCAGTACTTC	CASSYSPVPEETQYF
TRBV24-1	.	TRBJ2-3	few	TGTGCCACCAGTGATTCGGCCAGCCCCACGGGGGTAGATACGCAGTATTTT	CATSDSASPTGVDTQYF
TRBV20-1	TRBD1	TRBJ2-3	many	TGCAGTGCTAGTCTGTCAGGGGGAGCAGATACGCAGTATTTT	CSASLSGGADTQYF
TRBV6-2/TRBV6-3	.	TRBJ2-1	many	TGTGCCAGCAAAAAGGGAAGTGAGCAGTTCTTC	CASKKGSEQFF
TRBV29-1	TRBD1	TRBJ1-2	.	TGCAGCGTTGAAAGCCGGGGGACAGGGGGGATCTTC	CSVESRGTGGIF
TRBV12-3/TRBV12-4	.	TRBJ1-2	many	TGTGCCAGCAGCTCAGGGATGAGCTACACCTTC	CASSSGMSYTF
TRBV28	.	TRBJ2-5	many	TGTGCCAGCATGGGAGGCTATTCGGAGACCCAGTACTTC	CASMGGYSETQYF
TRBV19	.	TRBJ2-7	many	TGTGCCAGTAGTAACGGACGGGGAGGGGGCTACGAGCAGTACTTC	CASSNGRGGGYEQYF
TRBV12-3/TRBV12-4	TRBD1	TRBJ1-4	few	TGTGCCAGCAGTGCCGGGACAGGGGTTGAAAAACTGTTTTTT	CASSAGTGVEKLFF
TRBV28	TRBD1	TRBJ1-2	many	TGTGCCAGCAGTCTACCGGGACAGGGTAACTATGGCTACACCTTC	CASSLPGQGNYGYTF
TRBV11-1	TRBD2	TRBJ2-7	many	TGTGCCAGCAGCTTGACTAGCGGGGGCCGAAACTCCTACGAGCAGTACTTC	CASSLTSGGRNSYEQYF
TRBV20-1	.	TRBJ1-2	many	TGCAGTGCTAGAGTTGGGGGGAACTCTGAAGGCTACACCTTC	CSARVGGNSEGYTF
TRBV20-1	.	TRBJ2-1	many	TGCAGTGCGGCAGGCTGGAATGAGCAGTTCTTC	CSAAGWNEQFF
TRBV5-1	.	TRBJ2-5	many	TGCGCCAGCAGCTTGGGGTCCCCTCGGACACTAAAAGAGACCCAGTACTTC	CASSLGSPRTLKETQYF
TRBV6-1	.	TRBJ1-1	many	TGTGCCAGTGTACCGAGCGGGAGTACTGAAGCTTTCTTT	CASVPSGSTEAFF
TRBV9	.	TRBJ1-5	many	TGTGCCAGCAGCGCCAGTGGGCAGGGTTGTGGCAATCAGCCCCAGCATTTT	CASSASGQGCGNQPQHF
TRBV9	.	TRBJ1-6	many	TGTGCCAGCAGCGTAGGTAATGGGGGTTCACCCCTCCACTTT	CASSVGNGGSPLHF
TRBV7-3	TRBD2	TRBJ2-2	many	TGTGCCAGCAGCTTAATAGGCTCACCGGGGGGGCCGAGGAACACCGGGGAGCTGTTTTTT	CASSLIGSPGGPRNTGELFF
TRBV18	.	TRBJ1-5	many	TGTGCCAGCTCACCCTCGACCAATCAGCCCCAGCATTTT	CASSPSTNQPQHF
TRBV4-3	TRBD1	TRBJ1-4	many	TGCGCCAGCAGCCAAGTCCGACAGGGGGACTTTCCTAATGAAAAACTGTTTTTT	CASSQVRQGDFPNEKLFF
TRBV7-9	TRBD1	TRBJ1-2	many	TGTGCCAGCAGCTTACCTAAGGGACAGGGATCTAACTATGGCTACACCTTC	CASSLPKGQGSNYGYTF
TRBV11-2	TRBD2	TRBJ2-7	.	TGTGCCAGCAGCCTAAGTAGCGGGGGAGACTACGAGCAGTACTTC	CASSLSSGGDYEQYF
TRBV30	TRBD1	TRBJ1-1	few	TGTGCCCTGGAGGGACAGCCGAACACTGAAGCTTTCTTT	CALEGQPNTEAFF
TRBV2	.	TRBJ2-7	many	TGTGCCAGCAGCACGGGGGTCCCCTACGAGCAGTACTTC	CASSTGVPYEQYF
TRBV16	TRBD2	TRBJ2-5	many	TGTGCCAGCAGCCCCTCTGAGCGGGGGCTACAAGAGACCCAGTACTTC	CASSPSERGLQETQYF
TRBV5-1	.	TRBJ2-2	many	TGCGCCAGCAGCTTGAGGGCAGTAGCGAACACCGGGGAGCTGTTTTTT	CASSLRAVANTGELFF
TRBV18	.	TRBJ2-2	many	TGTGCCAGCTCACGCCCGAACACCGGGGAGCTGTTTTTT	CASSRPNTGELFF
TRBV7-6	TRBD1	TRBJ1-1	many	TGTGCCAGCAGCTTAGGACAGGGGTGGGACACTGAAGCTTTCTTT	CASSLGQGWDTEAFF
TRBV20-1	TRBD1	TRBJ1-2	many	TGCAGTGCTATACCGGGACAGGGTTTTCGGGGCTACACCTTC	CSAIPGQGFRGYTF
TRBV21-1	.	TRBJ1-5	many	TGTGCCAGCAGCAAACGGGCCAGGTTGGGCGAACGGCCCCAGCATTTT	CASSKRARLGERPQHF
TRBV5-6	.	TRBJ1-1	many	TGTGCCAGCAGCTTGACATTCAGGGCGAACACTGAAGCTTTCTTT	CASSLTFRANTEAFF
TRBV14	TRBD1	TRBJ2-3	many	TGTGCCAGCAGCCAAGACGGGACAGGGGGATGGTGGAGCACAGATACGCAGTATTTT	CASSQDGTGGWWSTDTQYF
TRBV18	TRBD1	TRBJ1-3	few	TGTGCCAGCTCACCCGACAGGGTTGGAAACACCATATATTTT	CASSPDRVGNTIYF
TRBV5-1	TRBD1	TRBJ1-4	many	TGCGCCAGCAGCGCCGTCACCGGGACAGGGACTGAAAAACTGTTTTTT	CASSAVTGTGTEKLFF
TRBV5-1	TRBD1	TRBJ1-1	many	TGCGCCAGCAGACTGGGACAGGGGAACACTGAAGCTTTCTTT	CASRLGQGNTEAFF
TRBV5-1	TRBD2	TRBJ2-1	many	TGCGCCAGCAGCGGGGGACTAGCGGGGGCGGAAGAGCAGTTCTTC	CASSGGLAGAEEQFF
TRBV19	.	TRBJ2-7	many	TGTGCCAGTAGTATCGGCAGCTACGAGCAGTACTTC	CASSIGSYEQYF
TRBV20-1	.	TRBJ1-1	many	TGCAGTGCTACCGGACTGATGAACACTGAAGCTTTCTTT	CSATGLMNTEAFF
TRBV29-1	.	TRBJ1-6	many	TGCAGCGTTGCGCCAACAAACAATTCACCCCTCCACTTT	CSVAPTNNSPLHF
TRBV6-1	.	TRBJ1-1	many	TGTGCCAGCAGTGAAAGTGGGACCGTCCGGAGAGCTTTCTTT	CASSESGTVRRAFF
TRBV20-1	.	TRBJ2-7	many	TGCAGTGCTAGAGATCCGGCCTACGAGCAGTACTTC	CSARDPAYEQYF
TRBV11-2	.	TRBJ2-1	many	TGTGCCAGCAGCTTAGATCTTGGGGGACTTAGCTCCTACAATGAGCAGTTCTTC	CASSLDLGGLSSYNEQFF